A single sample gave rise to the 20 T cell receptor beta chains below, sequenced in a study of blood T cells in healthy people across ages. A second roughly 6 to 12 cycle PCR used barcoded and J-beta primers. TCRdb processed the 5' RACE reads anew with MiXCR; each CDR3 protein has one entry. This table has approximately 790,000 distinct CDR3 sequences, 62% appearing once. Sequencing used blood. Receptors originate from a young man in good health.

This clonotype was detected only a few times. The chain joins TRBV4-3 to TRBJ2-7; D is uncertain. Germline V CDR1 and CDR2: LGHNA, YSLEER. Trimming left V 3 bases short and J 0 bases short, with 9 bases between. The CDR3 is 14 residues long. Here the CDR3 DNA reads TGCGCCAGCAGCCAGACTTGGGGCTCCTACGAGCAGTACTTC. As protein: CASSQTWGSYEQYF.

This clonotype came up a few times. DNA of the CDR3: TGCGCCAGCAGCCCCACCGGGACAGGGCGGATCTATGGCTACACCTTC. Translated, it gives CASSPTGTGRIYGYTF. This chain uses TRBV5-1 with TRBJ1-2; 9 positions agree with TRBD1. J was trimmed by 4 bases and V by 4 bases; bases with no gene match: 11. The germline V gene has CDR1 SGHRS and CDR2 YFSETQ. This CDR3 spans 16 amino acids.

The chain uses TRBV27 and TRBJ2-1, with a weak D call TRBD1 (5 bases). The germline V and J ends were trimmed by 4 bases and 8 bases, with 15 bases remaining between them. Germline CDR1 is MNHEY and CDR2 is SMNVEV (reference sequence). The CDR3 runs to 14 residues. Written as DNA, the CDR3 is TGTGCCAGCAGTTCCCTCCCGGCAGGGTATGAGCAGTTCTTC. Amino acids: CASSSLPAGYEQFF.

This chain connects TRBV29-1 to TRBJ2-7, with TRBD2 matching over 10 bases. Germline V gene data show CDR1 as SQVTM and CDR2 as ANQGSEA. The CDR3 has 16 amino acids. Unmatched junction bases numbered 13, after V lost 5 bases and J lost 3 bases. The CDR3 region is CSVRLVSGGPNYEQYF. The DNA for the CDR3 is TGCAGCGTTAGGTTAGTTAGCGGGGGGCCCAACTACGAGCAGTACTTC.

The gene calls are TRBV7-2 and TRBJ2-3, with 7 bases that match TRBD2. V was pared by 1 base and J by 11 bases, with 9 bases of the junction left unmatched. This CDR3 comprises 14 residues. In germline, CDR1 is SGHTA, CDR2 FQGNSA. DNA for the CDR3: TGTGCCAGCAGCTTAGAGCACCGGACTAGTAGGCAGTATTTT. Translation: CASSLEHRTSRQYF. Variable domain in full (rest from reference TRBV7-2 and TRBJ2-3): GAGVSQSPSNKVTEKGKDVELRCDPISGHTALYWYRQSLGQGLEFLIYFQGNSAPDKSGLPSDRFSAERTGGSVSTLTIQRTQQEDSAVYLCASSLEHRTSRQYFGPGTRLTVL.

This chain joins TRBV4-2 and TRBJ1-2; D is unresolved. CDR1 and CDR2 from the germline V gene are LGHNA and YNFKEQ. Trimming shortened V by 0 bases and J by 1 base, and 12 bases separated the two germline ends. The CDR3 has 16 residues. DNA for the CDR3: TGTGCCAGCAGCCAAGATCGACGGACTTTTAACTATGGCTACACCTTC. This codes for CASSQDRRTFNYGYTF.

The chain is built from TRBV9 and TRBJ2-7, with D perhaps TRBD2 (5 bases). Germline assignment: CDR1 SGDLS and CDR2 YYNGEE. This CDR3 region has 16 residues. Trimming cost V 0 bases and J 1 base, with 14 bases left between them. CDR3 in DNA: TGTGCCAGCAGCGTAGTGGCAGGTACGGGATCCTACGAGCAGTACTTC. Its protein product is CASSVVAGTGSYEQYF.

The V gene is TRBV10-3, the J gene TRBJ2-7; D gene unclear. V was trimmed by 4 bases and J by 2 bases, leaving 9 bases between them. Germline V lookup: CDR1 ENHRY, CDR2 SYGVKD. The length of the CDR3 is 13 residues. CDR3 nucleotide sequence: TGTGCCATCAGTGCCCCAGGTCCCTACGAGCAGTACTTC. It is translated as CAISAPGPYEQYF.

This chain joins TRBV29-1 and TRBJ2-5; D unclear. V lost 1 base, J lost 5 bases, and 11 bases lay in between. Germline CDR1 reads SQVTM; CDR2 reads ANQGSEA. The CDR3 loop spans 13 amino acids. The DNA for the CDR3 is TGCAGCGTTGAAGGACACGAAGGGGAGACCCAGTACTTC. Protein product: CSVEGHEGETQYF.

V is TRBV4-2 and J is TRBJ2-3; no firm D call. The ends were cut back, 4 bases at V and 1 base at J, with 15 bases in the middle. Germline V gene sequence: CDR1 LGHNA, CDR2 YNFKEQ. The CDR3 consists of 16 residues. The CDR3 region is CASSRRTNAGTDTQYF. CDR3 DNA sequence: TGTGCCAGCAGCCGGCGCACAAACGCGGGCACAGATACGCAGTATTTT.

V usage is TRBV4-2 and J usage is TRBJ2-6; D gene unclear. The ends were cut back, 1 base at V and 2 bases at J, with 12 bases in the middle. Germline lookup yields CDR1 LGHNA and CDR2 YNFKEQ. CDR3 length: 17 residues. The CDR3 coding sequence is TGTGCCAGCAGCCAAGTCAGTTTAGGGCCTGGGGCCAACGTCCTGACTTTC. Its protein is CASSQVSLGPGANVLTF.

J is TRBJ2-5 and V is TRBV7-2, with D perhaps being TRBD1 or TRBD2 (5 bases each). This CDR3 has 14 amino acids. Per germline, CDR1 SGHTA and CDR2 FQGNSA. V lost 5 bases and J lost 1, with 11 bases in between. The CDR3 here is CASSPNGGQETQYF. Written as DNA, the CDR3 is TGTGCCAGCAGCCCTAATGGGGGCCAAGAGACCCAGTACTTC.

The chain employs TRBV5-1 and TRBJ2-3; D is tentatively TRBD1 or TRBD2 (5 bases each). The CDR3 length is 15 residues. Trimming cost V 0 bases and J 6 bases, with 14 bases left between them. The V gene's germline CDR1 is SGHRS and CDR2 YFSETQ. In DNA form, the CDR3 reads TGCGCCAGCAGCTTGGACGGGGACGCCGGGGATACGCAGTATTTT. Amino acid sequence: CASSLDGDAGDTQYF.

In DNA form, the CDR3 reads TGTGCCACCACCCGGACAGGGTCGGGAAACACCATATATTTT. This encodes CATTRTGSGNTIYF. The chain carries TRBV10-3 and TRBJ1-3, with 8 bases aligning to TRBD1. Trimming removed 10 bases from V and 4 bases from J; junction bases left unmatched: 9. Per the germline V gene, CDR1 is ENHRY and CDR2 is SYGVKD. This CDR3 spans 14 amino acids.

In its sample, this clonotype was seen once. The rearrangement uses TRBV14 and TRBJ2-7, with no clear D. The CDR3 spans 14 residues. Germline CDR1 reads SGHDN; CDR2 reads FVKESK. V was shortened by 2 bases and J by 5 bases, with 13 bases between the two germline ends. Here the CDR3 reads CASSQSGFLDEQYF. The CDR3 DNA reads TGTGCCAGCAGCCAATCTGGGTTTTTAGACGAGCAGTACTTC.

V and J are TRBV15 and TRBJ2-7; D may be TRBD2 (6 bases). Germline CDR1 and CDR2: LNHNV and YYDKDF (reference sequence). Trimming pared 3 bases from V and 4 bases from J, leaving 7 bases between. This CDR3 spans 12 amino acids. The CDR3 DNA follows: TGTGCCACCAGCAGGGACTATTACGAGCAGTACTTC. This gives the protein CATSRDYYEQYF. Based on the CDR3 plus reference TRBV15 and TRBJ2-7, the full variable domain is DAMVIQNPRYQVTQFGKPVTLSCSQTLNHNVMYWYQQKSSQAPKLLFHYYDKDFNNEADTPDNFQSRRPNTSFCFLDIRSPGLGDTAMYLCATSRDYYEQYFGPGTRLTVT.

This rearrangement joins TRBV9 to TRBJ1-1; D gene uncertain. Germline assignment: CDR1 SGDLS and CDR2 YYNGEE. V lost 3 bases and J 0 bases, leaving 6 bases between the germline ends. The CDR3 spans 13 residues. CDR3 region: CASSEDLNTEAFF. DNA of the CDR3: TGTGCCAGCAGCGAAGATTTGAACACTGAAGCTTTCTTT.

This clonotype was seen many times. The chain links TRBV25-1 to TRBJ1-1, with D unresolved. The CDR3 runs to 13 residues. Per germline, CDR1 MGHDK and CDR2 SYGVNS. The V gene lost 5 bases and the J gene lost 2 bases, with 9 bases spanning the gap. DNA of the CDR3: TGTGCCAGCAGTAGGCAGGTCAACACTGAAGCTTTCTTT. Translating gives CASSRQVNTEAFF.

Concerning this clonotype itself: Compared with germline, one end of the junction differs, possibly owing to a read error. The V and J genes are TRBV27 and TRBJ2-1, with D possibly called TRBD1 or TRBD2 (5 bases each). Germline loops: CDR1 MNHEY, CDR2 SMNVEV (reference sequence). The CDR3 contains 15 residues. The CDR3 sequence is CASSLLWGTDKEQFF. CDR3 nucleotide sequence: TGTGCCAGCAGTTTACTTTGGGGGACCGACAAGGAGCAGTTCTTC.

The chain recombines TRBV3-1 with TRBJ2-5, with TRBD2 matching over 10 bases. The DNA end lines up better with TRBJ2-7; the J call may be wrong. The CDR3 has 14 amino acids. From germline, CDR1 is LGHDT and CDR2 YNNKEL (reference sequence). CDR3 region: CASSHLAGDHEQYF. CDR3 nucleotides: TGTGCCAGCAGTCACCTAGCGGGGGACCACGAGCAGTACTTC.